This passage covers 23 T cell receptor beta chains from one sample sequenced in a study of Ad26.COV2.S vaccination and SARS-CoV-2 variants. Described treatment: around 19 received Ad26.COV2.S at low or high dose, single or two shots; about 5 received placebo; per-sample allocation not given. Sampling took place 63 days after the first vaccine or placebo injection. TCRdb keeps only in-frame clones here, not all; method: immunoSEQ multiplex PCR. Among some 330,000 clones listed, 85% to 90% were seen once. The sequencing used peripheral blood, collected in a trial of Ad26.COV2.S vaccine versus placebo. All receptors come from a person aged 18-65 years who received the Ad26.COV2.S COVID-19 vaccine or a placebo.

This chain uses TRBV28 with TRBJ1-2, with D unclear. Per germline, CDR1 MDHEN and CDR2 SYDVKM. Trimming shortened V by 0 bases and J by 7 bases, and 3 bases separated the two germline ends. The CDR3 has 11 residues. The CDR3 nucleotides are TGTGCCAGCAGTTTATGGTTTGGCTACACCTTC. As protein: CASSLWFGYTF.

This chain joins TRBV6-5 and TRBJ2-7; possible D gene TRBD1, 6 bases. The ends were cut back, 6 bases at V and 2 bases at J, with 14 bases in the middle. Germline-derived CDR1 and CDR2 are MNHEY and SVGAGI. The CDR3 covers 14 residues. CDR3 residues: CASRQGPGTYEQYF. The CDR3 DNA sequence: TGTGCCAGCAGGCAGGGGCCCGGGACCTACGAGCAGTACTTC.

DNA for the CDR3: TGTGTCTCGGGGCAGGGGGCGAATCAGCCCCAGCATTTT. Its protein product is CVSGQGANQPQHF. V is TRBV12-3 or TRBV12-4 and J is TRBJ1-5, with 8 bases that match TRBD1. The CDR3 has 13 amino acids.

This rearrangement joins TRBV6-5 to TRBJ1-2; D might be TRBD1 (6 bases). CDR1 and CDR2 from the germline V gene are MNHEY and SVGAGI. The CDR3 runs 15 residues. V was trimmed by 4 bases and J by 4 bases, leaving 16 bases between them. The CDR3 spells CASSFPGTPFYGYTF. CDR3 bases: TGTGCCAGCAGTTTTCCCGGGACACCATTCTATGGCTACACCTTC.

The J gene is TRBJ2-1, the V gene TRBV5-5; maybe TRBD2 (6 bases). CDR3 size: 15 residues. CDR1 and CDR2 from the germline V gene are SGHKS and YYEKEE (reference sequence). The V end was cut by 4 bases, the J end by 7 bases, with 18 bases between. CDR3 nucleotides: TGTGCCAGCAGCGCCACGGGACTCCCCGGGAATGAGCAGTTCTTC. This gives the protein CASSATGLPGNEQFF.

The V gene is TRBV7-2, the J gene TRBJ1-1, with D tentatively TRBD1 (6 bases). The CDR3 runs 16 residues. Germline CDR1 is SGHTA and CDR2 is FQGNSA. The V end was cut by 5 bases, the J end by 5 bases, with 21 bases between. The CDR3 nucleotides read TGTGCCAGCAGCCCTTCCCCCCCAGGGGTGGGGACTGAAGCTTTCTTT. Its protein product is CASSPSPPGVGTEAFF.

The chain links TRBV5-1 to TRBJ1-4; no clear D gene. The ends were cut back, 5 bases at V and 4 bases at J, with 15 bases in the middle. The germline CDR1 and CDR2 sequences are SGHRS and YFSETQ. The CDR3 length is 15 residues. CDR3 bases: TGCGCCAGCAGAGACGGACCTAACCGTAATGAAAAACTGTTTTTT. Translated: CASRDGPNRNEKLFF.

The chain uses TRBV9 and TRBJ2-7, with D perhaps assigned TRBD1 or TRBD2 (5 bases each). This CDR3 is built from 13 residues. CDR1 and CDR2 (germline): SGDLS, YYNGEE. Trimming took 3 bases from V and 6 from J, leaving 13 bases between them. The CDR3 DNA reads TGTGCCAGCAGCGCCTCATCAGGGACCGAGCAGTACGTC. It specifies CASSASSGTEQYV.

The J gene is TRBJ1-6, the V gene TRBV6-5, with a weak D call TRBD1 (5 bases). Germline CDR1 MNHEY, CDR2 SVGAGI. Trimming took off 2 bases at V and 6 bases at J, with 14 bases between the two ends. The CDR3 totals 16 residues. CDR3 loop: CASSYSGGTLNSPLHF. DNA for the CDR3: TGTGCCAGCAGTTACAGCGGGGGTACGCTTAATTCACCCCTCCACTTT.

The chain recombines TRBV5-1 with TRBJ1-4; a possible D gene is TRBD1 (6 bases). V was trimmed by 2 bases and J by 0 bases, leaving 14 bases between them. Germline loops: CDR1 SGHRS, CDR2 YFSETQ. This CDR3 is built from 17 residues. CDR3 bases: TGCGCCAGCAGCTTCTCTGGAAGGGGGACAACTAATGAAAAACTGTTTTTT. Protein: CASSFSGRGTTNEKLFF.

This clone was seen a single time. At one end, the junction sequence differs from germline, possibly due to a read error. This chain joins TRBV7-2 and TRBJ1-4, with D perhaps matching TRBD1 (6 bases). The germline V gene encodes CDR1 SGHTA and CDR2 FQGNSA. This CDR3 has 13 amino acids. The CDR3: CASSLVRQAPPQF. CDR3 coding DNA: TGTGCCAGCAGCTTAGTACGACAGGCACCCCCTCAATTT. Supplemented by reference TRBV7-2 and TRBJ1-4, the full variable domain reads GAGVSQSPSNKVTEKGKDVELRCDPISGHTALYWYRQSLGQGLEFLIYFQGNSAPDKSGLPSDRFSAERTGGSVSTLTIQRTQQEDSAVYLCASSLVRQAPPQFGSGTQLSVL.

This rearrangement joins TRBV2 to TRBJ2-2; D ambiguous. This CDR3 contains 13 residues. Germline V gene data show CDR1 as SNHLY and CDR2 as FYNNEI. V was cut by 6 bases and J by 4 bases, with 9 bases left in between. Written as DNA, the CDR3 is TGTGCCAGCAGCCCTGAGGTCACCGGGGAGCTGTTTTTT. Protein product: CASSPEVTGELFF.

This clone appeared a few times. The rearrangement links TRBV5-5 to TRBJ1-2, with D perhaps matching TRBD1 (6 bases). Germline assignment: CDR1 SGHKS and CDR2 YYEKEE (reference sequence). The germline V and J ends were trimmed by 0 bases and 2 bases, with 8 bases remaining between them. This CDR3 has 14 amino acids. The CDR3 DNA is TGTGCCAGCAGCTTGGACAGGGTCAACTATGGCTACACCTTC. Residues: CASSLDRVNYGYTF. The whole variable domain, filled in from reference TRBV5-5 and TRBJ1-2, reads DAGVTQSPTHLIKTRGQQVTLRCSPISGHKSVSWYQQVLGQGPQFIFQYYEKEERGRGNFPDRFSARQFPNYSSELNVNALLLGDSALYLCASSLDRVNYGYTFGSGTRLTVV.

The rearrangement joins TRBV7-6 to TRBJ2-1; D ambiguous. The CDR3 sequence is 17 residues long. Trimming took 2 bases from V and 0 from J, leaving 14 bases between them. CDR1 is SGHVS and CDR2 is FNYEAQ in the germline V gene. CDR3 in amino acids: CASSLSVGPSSYNEQFF. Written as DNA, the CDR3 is TGTGCCAGCAGCTTAAGCGTCGGACCTAGCTCCTACAATGAGCAGTTCTTC.

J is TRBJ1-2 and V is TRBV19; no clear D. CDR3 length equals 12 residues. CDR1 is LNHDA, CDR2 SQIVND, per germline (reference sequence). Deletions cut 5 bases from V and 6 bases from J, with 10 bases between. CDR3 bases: TGTGCCAGTAGTCCAGATAAGAATGGCTACACCTTC. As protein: CASSPDKNGYTF.

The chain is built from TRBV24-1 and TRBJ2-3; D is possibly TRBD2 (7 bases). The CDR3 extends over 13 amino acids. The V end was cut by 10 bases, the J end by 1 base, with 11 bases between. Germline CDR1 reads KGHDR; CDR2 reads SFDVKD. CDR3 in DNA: TGTGCCACGGGGGCGGGGGGCACAGATACGCAGTATTTT. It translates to CATGAGGTDTQYF.

The chain's CDR3 is CASSMQVSNQPQHF. Written as DNA, the CDR3 is TGTGCCAGTAGTATGCAGGTTTCTAATCAGCCCCAGCATTTT. The chain combines TRBV19 with TRBJ1-5, with D unclear. The V and J ends lost 3 bases and 4 bases respectively, with 10 bases between them. CDR3 length equals 14 residues. Looked up from germline, CDR1 is LNHDA and CDR2 is SQIVND (reference sequence).

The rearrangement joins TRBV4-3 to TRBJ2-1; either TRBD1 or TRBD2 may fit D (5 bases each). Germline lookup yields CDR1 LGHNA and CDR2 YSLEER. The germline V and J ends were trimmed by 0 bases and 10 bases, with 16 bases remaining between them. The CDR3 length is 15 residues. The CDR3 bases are TGCGCCAGCAGCCAAGATCTTGTCCGAGGGGACGAGCAGTTCTTC. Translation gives CASSQDLVRGDEQFF.

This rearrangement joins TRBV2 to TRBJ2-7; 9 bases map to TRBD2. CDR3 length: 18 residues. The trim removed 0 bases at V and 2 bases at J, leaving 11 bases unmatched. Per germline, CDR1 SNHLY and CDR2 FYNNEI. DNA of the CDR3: TGTGCCAGCAGTGAAGCTTCCAGCGGGAGGCATATAGCCTACGAGCAGTACGTC. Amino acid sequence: CASSEASSGRHIAYEQYV.

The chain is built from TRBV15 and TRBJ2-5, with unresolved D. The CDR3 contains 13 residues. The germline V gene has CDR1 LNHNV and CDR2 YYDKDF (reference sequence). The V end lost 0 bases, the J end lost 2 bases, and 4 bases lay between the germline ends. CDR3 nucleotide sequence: TGTGCCACCAGCAGAGATCTACAAGAGACCCAGTACTTC. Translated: CATSRDLQETQYF.

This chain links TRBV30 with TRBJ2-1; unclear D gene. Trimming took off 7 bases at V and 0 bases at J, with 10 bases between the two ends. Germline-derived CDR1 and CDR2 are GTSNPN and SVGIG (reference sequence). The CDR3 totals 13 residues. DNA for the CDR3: TGTGCCTCGGACGATAGCTCCTACAATGAGCAGTTCTTC. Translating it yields CASDDSSYNEQFF.

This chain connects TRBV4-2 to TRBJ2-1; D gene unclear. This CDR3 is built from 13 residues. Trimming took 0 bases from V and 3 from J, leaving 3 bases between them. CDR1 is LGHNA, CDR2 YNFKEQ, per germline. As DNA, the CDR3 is TGTGCCAGCAGCCAAGAAAACTACAATGAGCAGTTCTTC. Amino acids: CASSQENYNEQFF.

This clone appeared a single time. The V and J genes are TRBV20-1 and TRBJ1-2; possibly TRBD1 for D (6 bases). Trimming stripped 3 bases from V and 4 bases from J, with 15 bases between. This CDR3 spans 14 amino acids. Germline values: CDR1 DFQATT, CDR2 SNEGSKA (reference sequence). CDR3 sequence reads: CSASMQGNPYGYTF. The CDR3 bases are TGCAGTGCTAGTATGCAGGGGAACCCCTATGGCTACACCTTC.